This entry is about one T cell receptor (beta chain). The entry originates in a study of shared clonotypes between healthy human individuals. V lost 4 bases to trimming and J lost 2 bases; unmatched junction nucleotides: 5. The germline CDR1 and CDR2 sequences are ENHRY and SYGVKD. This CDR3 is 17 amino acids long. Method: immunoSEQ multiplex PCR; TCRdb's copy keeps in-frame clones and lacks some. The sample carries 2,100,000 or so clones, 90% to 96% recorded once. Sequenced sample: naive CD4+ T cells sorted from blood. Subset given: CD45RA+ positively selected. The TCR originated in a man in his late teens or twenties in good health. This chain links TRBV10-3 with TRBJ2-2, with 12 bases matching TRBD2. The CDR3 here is CAISGLAGGFNTGELFF. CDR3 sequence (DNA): TGTGCCATCAGTGGGCTAGCGGGAGGGTTTAACACCGGGGAGCTGTTTTTT.